These T cell receptor beta chains were read from a single sample in a study of T cells in tuberculosis. Assay: immunoSEQ multiplex PCR; the TCRdb copy retains only in-frame clones and omits some. Among roughly 30,000 clones listed, about 84% were seen once. Sample: PBMCs, taken at tuberculosis diagnosis. The source is an adult with tuberculosis. CDR3s leave out the opening cysteine and the closing phenylalanine or tryptophan. The D gene is left open where the match is weak.

>TRBJ2-2|TRBV6-5|-
ASSYSVAENTGELF
>TRBJ2-3|TRBV7-2|-
ASSMTTSTDTQY
>TRBJ2-3|TRBV2|TRBD1
ASSVGDSFTDTQY
>TRBJ2-5|TRBV4-1|-
ASSLRTTGRETQY
>TRBJ2-3|TRBV6-1|TRBD1
ASSRQGSTDTQY
>TRBJ2-3|TRBV11-2|TRBD2
ASSITSGGASDTQY
>TRBJ1-1|TRBV18|-
ASSPILQRNTEAF
>TRBJ1-2|TRBV5-4|TRBD1
ASSLPDRVDYGYT
>TRBJ2-4|TRBV6-4|TRBD1
ASSDGDDRGAKNIQY
>TRBJ2-2|TRBV9|-
ASSPLPGGGTGELF
>TRBJ1-5|TRBV7-6|-
ASSADVGINQPQH
>TRBJ2-1|TRBV6-6|TRBD2
ASSINSGGALNEQF
>TRBJ2-7|TRBV28|-
ASSFPGAGPSYEQY
>TRBJ2-7|TRBV9|-
ASSPRQFSYEQY
>TRBJ2-5|TRBV6-1|TRBD1
ASSPRGQGRETQY
>TRBJ2-5|TRBV18|-
ASSPNQETQY
>TRBJ2-5|TRBV7-2|TRBD2
ASSVPGLAGGRETQY
>TRBJ2-2|TRBV11-2|-
ASSFSWINTGELF
>TRBJ2-3|TRBV5-1|TRBD2
ASSRGSGGASSDTQY
>TRBJ2-7|TRBV5-4|TRBD1
ASSLGQGGYEQY
>TRBJ2-7|TRBV4-1|TRBD2
ASSQGLAGNYEQY
>TRBJ1-1|TRBV27|TRBD1
ASSLGTGRGLNTEAF
>TRBJ2-6|TRBV4-1|TRBD2
ASSQAPGLGSGANVLT
>TRBJ2-7|TRBV11-2|-
ASSLDRYEQY
>TRBJ1-3|TRBV2|-
ASSEPRAGNTIY
>TRBJ1-5|TRBV2|TRBD1
ASAAFTGGPQPQH
>TRBJ1-1|TRBV10-1|-
ASSAGELTEAF
>TRBJ2-3|TRBV6-6|TRBD2
ATSGGADTQY
>TRBJ2-7|TRBV5-1|TRBD2
ASSLAGTSASLEQY
>TRBJ1-2|TRBV15|-
ATSRDTGRNYGYT
>TRBJ2-3|TRBV4-1|-
ASSHWDNTDTQY
>TRBJ1-1|TRBV7-2|-
ASSLGGPEAF
>TRBJ2-1|TRBV9|TRBD2
ASSVVSGGQGEQF
>TRBJ2-3|TRBV5-4|-
ASSLAADPTDTQY
>TRBJ2-3|TRBV7-9|-
ASSSQGLLGTDTQY
>TRBJ2-7|TRBV11-2|-
ASSSQGYEQY
>TRBJ1-1|TRBV19|TRBD1
ASTDRGSTEAF
>TRBJ2-7|TRBV19|TRBD1
ASSPGTGGNYEQY
>TRBJ1-1|TRBV21-1|-
ASSKERGRNTEAF
>TRBJ1-5|TRBV6-4|TRBD1
ASIDRAYGIYSNQPQH
>TRBJ2-2|TRBV7-9|TRBD2
ASSSIAGGDTGELF
>TRBJ2-7|TRBV10-3|-
AISVTTDSYEQY
>TRBJ1-6|TRBV14|TRBD1
ASSPGQGGNSPLH
>TRBJ2-7|TRBV6-1|-
ASSDRIHEQY
>TRBJ2-2|TRBV15|-
ATSIPYTGELF
>TRBJ2-7|TRBV6-5|-
ASSYKQGSGQY
>TRBJ2-7|TRBV10-3|TRBD2
AITAGVASYEQY
>TRBJ2-1|TRBV9|TRBD2
ASSAHSGNYNEQF
>TRBJ1-2|TRBV7-2|-
ASSLHRSTPYT
>TRBJ2-1|TRBV28|TRBD2
ATWDYTYNEQF
>TRBJ2-1|TRBV18|-
ASSPEVGTNEQF
>TRBJ2-7|TRBV5-6|TRBD1
ASSRDRGEQY
>TRBJ2-3|TRBV4-1|-
ASSQDVGTPTDTQY
>TRBJ1-5|TRBV6-1|-
ASSGSGFVSNQPQH
>TRBJ2-5|TRBV5-6|TRBD1
ASSFRTGGIETQY